Listed below are T cell receptor beta chains from one sample, sequenced in a study of cytomegalovirus exposure and HLA in healthy donors. Assay: immunoSEQ multiplex PCR; the TCRdb copy retains only in-frame clones and omits some. The sample yields approximately 70,000 clones, more than 80% seen once. Sequenced input: PBMCs. These receptors came from a woman aged 25 to 39 in good health and CMV-seronegative. Each CDR3 is given with its conserved first and last residue. The order of the fields is D gene, clone size, J gene, V gene, CDR3 DNA, CDR3 protein. The D gene is left open where the match is weak. Clone sizes are given selectively: once, few, many, or a class where the clone is expanded.

>-|-|TRBJ1-5|TRBV4-1
TGCGCCAGCAGCCAAAGCCAGGGTGGTAATCAGCCCCAGCATTTT
CASSQSQGGNQPQHF
>-|-|TRBJ2-7|TRBV7-9
TGTGCCAGCAGGGACAGCGTTACGTTGGTGCAGTACTTC
CASRDSVTLVQYF
>TRBD1|-|TRBJ2-7|TRBV10-3
TGTGCCATCAGTGACAGGACAGGCCACGAGCAGTACTTC
CAISDRTGHEQYF
>-|few|TRBJ1-3|TRBV28
TGTGCCAGCAGACCTTGGACCTGGACACCTGGAAACACCATATATTTT
CASRPWTWTPGNTIYF
>-|few|TRBJ1-1|TRBV6-5
TGTGCCAGCTCGAGGGCAGAGAACACTGAAGCTTTCTTT
CASSRAENTEAFF
>-|once|TRBJ1-2|TRBV6-1
TGTGCCAGCAGTGAACAAATCGGGAGGGGCGCTAGCTCGAACTATGGCTACACCTTC
CASSEQIGRGASSNYGYTF
>TRBD1|-|TRBJ1-2|TRBV5-4
TGTGCCAGCAGCATTAGGGGGCCAACGTTTAACTATGGCTACACCTTC
CASSIRGPTFNYGYTF
>TRBD2|-|TRBJ2-1|TRBV27
TGTGCCAGCAGTTTAAGTAGCGGGGGGGCCTACTCCTACAATGAGCAGTTCTTC
CASSLSSGGAYSYNEQFF
>-|few|TRBJ1-5|TRBV2
TGTGCCAGCAGAGCCATACAGGGATCGAGCAATCAGCCCCAGCATTTT
CASRAIQGSSNQPQHF
>-|-|TRBJ2-7|TRBV6-5
TGTGCCAGCAGTTACCAGCAGGGGAGTTACGAGCAGTACTTC
CASSYQQGSYEQYF
>-|-|TRBJ2-1|TRBV5-6
TGTGCCAGCAGCTCACAGGGCTATGAGCAGTTCTTC
CASSSQGYEQFF
>TRBD1|-|TRBJ1-4|TRBV30
TGTGCCTGGACCCCCGGGACAGGGGGCGCCTTAGGGGAAAAACTGTTTTTT
CAWTPGTGGALGEKLFF
>TRBD1|-|TRBJ2-5|TRBV19
TGTGCCAGTAGCTCAACAGGGGCGGGAGAGACCCAGTACTTC
CASSSTGAGETQYF
>TRBD1|-|TRBJ1-5|TRBV5-3
TGTGCCAGAAGCCCCCCGGACAGGGGTGGCAATCAGCCCCAGCATTTT
CARSPPDRGGNQPQHF
>-|-|TRBJ2-7|TRBV6-1
TGTGCCAGCAGTGGCCTCCTCAAGGAGGGGGCCACGCAGTACTTC
CASSGLLKEGATQYF
>TRBD1|-|TRBJ1-1|TRBV14
TGTGCCAGCAGCCCGTGGACAGGGGCTGGAGTGAACACTGAAGCTTTCTTT
CASSPWTGAGVNTEAFF
>-|-|TRBJ2-5|TRBV4-1
TGCGCCAGCAGCCAAGTATCCCCCGAGACCCAGTACTTC
CASSQVSPETQYF
>TRBD1|-|TRBJ1-2|TRBV25-1
TGTGCCAGCAGTGAAGGGGGACAGCTCTATGGCTACACCTTC
CASSEGGQLYGYTF
>-|-|TRBJ1-1|TRBV28
TGTGCCAGCAGGGGGATCGTAGGGGCTCTCCTTCCGGACACTGAAGCTTTCTTT
CASRGIVGALLPDTEAFF
>-|-|TRBJ1-1|TRBV6-1
TGTGCCAGCAGTCCTCCGACAGGATGGGGCACTGAAGCTTTCTTT
CASSPPTGWGTEAFF
>TRBD1|-|TRBJ1-1|TRBV19
TGTGCCAGTAGTCGAACAGGGGGGAACACTGAAGCTTTCTTT
CASSRTGGNTEAFF
>-|few|TRBJ2-1|TRBV9
TGTGCCAGCAGCGTAAACGGGGAGGAGTACAATGAGCAGTTCTTC
CASSVNGEEYNEQFF
>TRBD1|-|TRBJ1-4|TRBV2
TGTGCCAGCAGTGAAGGGGACAGGGGGATTGAAAAACTGTTTTTT
CASSEGDRGIEKLFF
>-|few|TRBJ1-4|TRBV11-3
TGTGCCAGCAGCCTCGGAGGGGATAATGAAAAACTGTTTTTT
CASSLGGDNEKLFF
>-|-|TRBJ2-5|TRBV18
TGTGCCAGCTCACCACCCGACATCCAAGAGACCCAGTACTTC
CASSPPDIQETQYF
>TRBD1|few|TRBJ2-1|TRBV19
TGTGCCAGTAGTACTCCGACAGGGGGCGGATACAATGAGCAGTTCTTC
CASSTPTGGGYNEQFF
>-|-|TRBJ1-3|TRBV6-1
TGTGCCAGCAGTGAAGCAGGGGTAAGGTACACCATATATTTT
CASSEAGVRYTIYF
>TRBD1|-|TRBJ2-7|TRBV28
TGTGCCAGCAGCCTACAGGGGAGCTACGAGCAGTACTTC
CASSLQGSYEQYF
>-|few|TRBJ2-7|TRBV11-3
TGTGCCAGCAGCCCCCTTGGGACAAGCTCCTACGAGCAGTACTTC
CASSPLGTSSYEQYF
>-|-|TRBJ1-3|TRBV7-6
TGTGCCAGCAGCTCACAGGCGTACTCTGGAAACACCATATATTTT
CASSSQAYSGNTIYF
>-|-|TRBJ1-1|TRBV5-1
TGCGCCAGCAGCCCGGACACTATCAACACTGAAGCTTTCTTT
CASSPDTINTEAFF
>TRBD1|-|TRBJ1-4|TRBV5-1
TGCGCCAGCAGCATGCAGGGGGCGTCTAATGAAAAACTGTTTTTT
CASSMQGASNEKLFF
>-|once|TRBJ2-4|TRBV6-5
TGTGCCAGCAGTAGCAACAGAGACCCTCAGTACTTC
CASSSNRDPQYF
>TRBD1|-|TRBJ1-2|TRBV2
TGTGCCAGCAGTGAAAGGGTTGAGGGGGCTGGAGGCTACACCTTC
CASSERVEGAGGYTF
>-|-|TRBJ1-1|TRBV6-1
TGTGCCAGCAGTGAGGAGACCGGGACATGGAACACTGAAGCTTTCTTT
CASSEETGTWNTEAFF
>-|-|TRBJ1-2|TRBV4-3
TGCGCCAGCAGTTGGGAACAGGGCCATGGCTACACCTTC
CASSWEQGHGYTF
>-|-|TRBJ2-7|TRBV7-8
TGTGCCAGCAGCTTATACAGGGCGCCCTACGAGCAGTACTTC
CASSLYRAPYEQYF
>TRBD1|-|TRBJ1-2|TRBV9
TGTGCCAGCAGCGTAGTTTCAGGGGGTGGCTACACCTTC
CASSVVSGGGYTF
>-|-|TRBJ1-5|TRBV2
TGTGCCAGCACCGAGGTACAGGAAAATCAGCCCCAGCATTTT
CASTEVQENQPQHF
>TRBD1|once|TRBJ1-2|TRBV15
TGTGCCACCAGCAGACGTGCAGGGACAGGAAACTATGGCTACACCTTC
CATSRRAGTGNYGYTF
>-|-|TRBJ2-3|TRBV12-1
TGTGCCAGCAGCCAAATTAGCACAGATACGCAGTATTTT
CASSQISTDTQYF
>-|-|TRBJ1-1|TRBV19
TGTGCCAGTAGCCTCACTTACGGTACGCTTGAAGCTTTCTTT
CASSLTYGTLEAFF
>-|-|TRBJ2-2|TRBV5-4
TGTGCCAGCAGCTCGTTGGACTTGGCGGGGCCCGGGGAGCTGTTTTTT
CASSSLDLAGPGELFF
>-|-|TRBJ1-3|TRBV6-1
TGTGCCAGCAGCTACTACTCTGGAAACACCATATATTTT
CASSYYSGNTIYF
>TRBD2|-|TRBJ2-1|TRBV5-4
TGTGCCAGCAGCCTCACTTCACTAGCGGGGAGGGAGAATGAGCAGTTCTTC
CASSLTSLAGRENEQFF
>TRBD2|-|TRBJ2-7|TRBV2
TGTGCCAGCAGTGAATGGGGGGGAAGCTCCTACGAGCAGTACTTC
CASSEWGGSSYEQYF
>TRBD2|-|TRBJ2-1|TRBV5-1
TGCGCCAGCAGTGCCCTAGCGGGGGGGCACTGGAATGAGCAGTTCTTC
CASSALAGGHWNEQFF
>-|-|TRBJ1-2|TRBV25-1
TGTGCCAGCAGGGGCAGGGTAGAAGTGAATGGCTACACCTTC
CASRGRVEVNGYTF
>-|-|TRBJ2-5|TRBV29-1
TGCAGCGTGGGGGCAGGGCGCCAAGAGACCCAGTACTTC
CSVGAGRQETQYF
>TRBD1|-|TRBJ1-4|TRBV7-4
TGTGCCAGCAGCTTAGCCCCCCGGGACAGGGGTGGAACTAATGAAAAACTGTTTTTT
CASSLAPRDRGGTNEKLFF
>TRBD1|-|TRBJ2-7|TRBV7-2
TGTGCCAGCAGCCGGGCCGGACAGGGAAAAATAGGCGAGCAGTACTTC
CASSRAGQGKIGEQYF
>-|-|TRBJ2-1|TRBV7-7
TGTGCTAGCAGCTTAGCTATTGGGGGACTTAATGAGCAGTTCTTC
CASSLAIGGLNEQFF
>TRBD1|few|TRBJ2-7|TRBV11-2
TGTGCCAGCAGCCCCGGGACAGGGCTGTACGAGCAGTACTTC
CASSPGTGLYEQYF
>TRBD2|-|TRBJ2-1|TRBV2
TGTGCCAGTCACCGGACTAGCGGGGCCTCCTACAATGAGCAGTTCTTC
CASHRTSGASYNEQFF